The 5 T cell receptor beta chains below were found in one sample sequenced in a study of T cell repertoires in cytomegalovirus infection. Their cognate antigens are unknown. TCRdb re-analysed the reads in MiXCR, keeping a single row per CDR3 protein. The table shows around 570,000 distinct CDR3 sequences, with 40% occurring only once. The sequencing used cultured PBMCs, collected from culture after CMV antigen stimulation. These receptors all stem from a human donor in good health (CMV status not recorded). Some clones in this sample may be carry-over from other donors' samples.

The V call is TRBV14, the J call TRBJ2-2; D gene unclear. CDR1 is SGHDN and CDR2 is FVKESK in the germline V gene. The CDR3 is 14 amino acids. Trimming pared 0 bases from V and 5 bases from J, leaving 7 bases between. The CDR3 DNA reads TGTGCCAGCAGCCAAGAGTCTGAAACCGGGGAGCTGTTTTTT. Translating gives CASSQESETGELFF. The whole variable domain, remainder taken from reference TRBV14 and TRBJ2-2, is EAGVTQFPSHSVIEKGQTVTLRCDPISGHDNLYWYRRVMGKEIKFLLHFVKESKQDESGMPNNRFLAERTGGTYSTLKVQPAELEDSGVYFCASSQESETGELFFGEGSRLTVL.

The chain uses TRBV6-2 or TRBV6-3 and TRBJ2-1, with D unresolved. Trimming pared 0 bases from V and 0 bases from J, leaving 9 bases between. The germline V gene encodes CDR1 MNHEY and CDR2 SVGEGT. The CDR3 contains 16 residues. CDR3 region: CASSYSHPSSYNEQFF. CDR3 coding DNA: TGTGCCAGCAGTTACTCTCATCCGAGCTCCTACAATGAGCAGTTCTTC.

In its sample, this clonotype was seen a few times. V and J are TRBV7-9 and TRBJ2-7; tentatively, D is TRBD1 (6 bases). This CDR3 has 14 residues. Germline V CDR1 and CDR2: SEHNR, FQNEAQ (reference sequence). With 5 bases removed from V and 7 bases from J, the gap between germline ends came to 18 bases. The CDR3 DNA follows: TGTGCCAGCAGCCCCCGGGACATACTAAGGGAGCAGTACTTC. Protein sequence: CASSPRDILREQYF.

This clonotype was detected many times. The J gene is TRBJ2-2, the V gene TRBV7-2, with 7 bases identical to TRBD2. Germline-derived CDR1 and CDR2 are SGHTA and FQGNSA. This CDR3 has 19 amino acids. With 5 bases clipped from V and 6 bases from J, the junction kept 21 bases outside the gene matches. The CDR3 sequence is CASSRPGRSGPWVPGELFF. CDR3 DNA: TGTGCCAGCAGCCGCCCCGGGCGTAGCGGGCCATGGGTCCCCGGGGAGCTGTTTTTT. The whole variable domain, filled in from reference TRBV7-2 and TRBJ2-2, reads GAGVSQSPSNKVTEKGKDVELRCDPISGHTALYWYRQSLGQGLEFLIYFQGNSAPDKSGLPSDRFSAERTGGSVSTLTIQRTQQEDSAVYLCASSRPGRSGPWVPGELFFGEGSRLTVL.

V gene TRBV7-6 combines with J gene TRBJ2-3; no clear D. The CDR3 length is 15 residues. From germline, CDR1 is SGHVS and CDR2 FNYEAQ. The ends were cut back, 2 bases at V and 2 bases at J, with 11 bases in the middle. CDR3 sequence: CASSLTLVPTDTQYF. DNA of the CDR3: TGTGCCAGCAGCTTAACGCTAGTCCCCACAGATACGCAGTATTTT.